This entry is about one T cell receptor beta chain. Its antigen is as yet unknown. This sample was included in a study of cytomegalovirus exposure and HLA in healthy donors. Notes on the study in general: Indistinguishable V segments such as TRBV6-2 and TRBV6-3 were excluded. In a later analysis, roughly 17,000 TCR beta sequences were associated with HLA alleles at 0.05 false discovery rate.

Germline loops: CDR1 MDHEN, CDR2 SYDVKM. V shed 6 bases, J shed 2 bases, and the junction held 6 bases outside the gene matches. The CDR3 is 16 residues long. Primers included in the PCR were 60 Vbeta and 13 Jbeta primers. The method was immunoSEQ multiplex PCR; TCRdb's version includes in-frame clones alone and lacks a portion of them. The profile shows 150,000 to 250,000 clones, roughly four fifths of them singletons. Input material: PBMCs. The sequence came from a young man in good health and CMV-seronegative. The V call is TRBV28, the J call TRBJ2-1; TRBD1 agrees at 11 bases. Written as DNA, the CDR3 is TGTGCCAGCAGGAGGGCGGACAGGGGGCCCTACAATGAGCAGTTCTTC. It yields the protein CASRRADRGPYNEQFF.